Presented here are 22 T cell receptor beta chains from one specimen sequenced in a study of cytomegalovirus exposure and HLA in healthy donors (dated by TCRdb to the late 2010s). Libraries were made using the immunoSEQ multiplex PCR assay. A mixture of 60 forward primers for TCR Vbeta segments and 13 reverse primers for TCR Jbeta segments was used in the multiplex PCR. Imported from immuneACCESS, the table was reduced by TCRdb to in-frame sequences with V and J called. These copies leave out some clones; in studies compared against another copy, an unresolved V gene accounts for under half, and the cause of the remainder is not known. The sample's records list 100,000 to 150,000 clones. 1.5% to 2% of the sample goes to the ten largest clones. The specimen was PBMCs. The receptors come from a middle-aged woman in good health and CMV-seropositive.

The V call is TRBV28, the J call TRBJ1-5; 9 bases are shared with TRBD1. The germline V gene has CDR1 MDHEN and CDR2 SYDVKM. Losses at the gene ends were 5 bases for V and 4 bases for J; bases not matched to a gene: 9. CDR3 size: 16 residues. The CDR3 is CASSPLTGGANQPQHF. CDR3 coding DNA: TGTGCCAGCAGTCCCCTTACAGGGGGCGCTAATCAGCCCCAGCATTTT.

V is TRBV11-2 and J is TRBJ2-5, with TRBD2 matching 10 bases. The germline gives CDR1 SGHAT, CDR2 FQNNGV. V was clipped by 3 bases and J by 2 bases; unmatched bases: 3. The CDR3 runs 15 residues. This CDR3 reads CASSLGTSVQETQYF. CDR3 DNA: TGTGCCAGCAGCTTGGGGACTAGCGTACAAGAGACCCAGTACTTC.

CDR3 bases: TGTGCCAGCGCAGGGACTAGCCCTAGCACAGATACGCAGTATTTT. Encoded protein: CASAGTSPSTDTQYF. This chain connects TRBV6-1 to TRBJ2-3; the match to TRBD2 covers 9 bases. J was trimmed by 0 bases and V by 8 bases; bases with no gene match: 6. The CDR3 has 15 residues. Germline assignment: CDR1 MNHNS and CDR2 SASEGT.

The genes are TRBV2 and TRBJ2-4, with 8 bases lining up with TRBD2. This CDR3 spans 18 amino acids. The ends lost 5 bases at V and 0 bases at J; junction bases unmatched: 12. Germline V gene sequence: CDR1 SNHLY, CDR2 FYNNEI. The CDR3 sequence is CASSPGLGRTQAKNIQYF. In DNA form, the CDR3 reads TGTGCCAGCAGTCCGGGACTAGGACGTACTCAAGCCAAAAACATTCAGTACTTC.

The chain carries TRBV11-3 and TRBJ2-7; 12 nucleotides agree with TRBD2. The V and J ends lost 5 bases and 6 bases, in that order; junction bases with no gene match: 8. The germline gives CDR1 SGHNT, CDR2 YENEEA. The CDR3 runs to 15 residues. CDR3 nucleotides: TGTGCCAGCAGCCTACGACTAGCGGGAGTTCGCGAGCAGTACTTC. It translates to CASSLRLAGVREQYF.

The V and J genes are TRBV5-8 and TRBJ2-2, with 10 bases matching TRBD1. The CDR3 extends over 18 amino acids. CDR1 is SGHTS, CDR2 YDEGEE, per germline. Trimming removed 6 bases from V and 6 bases from J; junction bases left unmatched: 17. The CDR3 DNA follows: TGTGCCAGCATCCGGGACAGGGGACTTATCGGACTGGCCGGGGAGCTGTTTTTT. Amino acids: CASIRDRGLIGLAGELFF.

The V call is TRBV28, the J call TRBJ2-5; 13 nucleotides align to TRBD2. Germline V gene data show CDR1 as MDHEN and CDR2 as SYDVKM. The CDR3 loop spans 18 amino acids. Unmatched junction bases numbered 18, after V lost 9 bases and J lost 5 bases. This CDR3 reads CASRGTQRTSGSVETQYF. The CDR3 nucleotides read TGTGCCAGTAGGGGGACTCAAAGGACTAGCGGGAGTGTTGAGACCCAGTACTTC.

About this clone itself: Within the sample, other DNA sequences also encode this same CDR3. This rearrangement joins TRBV21-1 to TRBJ2-7; TRBD2 is the table's D call, not checked against the DNA. TRBV21-1 is shown as a pseudogene. The CDR3 extends over 21 amino acids. The CDR3 DNA follows: TGTGCCAGCAGCAATGGGGGTAATGAACGGGACTCATCAAAGGGCTCCTACGAGCAGTACTTC. It specifies CASSNGGNERDSSKGSYEQYF.

The gene calls are TRBV27 and TRBJ1-1; D not resolved. In germline, CDR1 is MNHEY, CDR2 SMNVEV (reference sequence). Deletions cut 8 bases from V and 0 bases from J, with 19 bases between. The CDR3 covers 16 residues. The CDR3 region is CASLLLPGSMNTEAFF. For the CDR3, the DNA is TGTGCCAGCTTATTGCTCCCCGGTTCTATGAACACTGAAGCTTTCTTT.

The V gene is TRBV19, the J gene TRBJ2-5, with D tentatively TRBD2 (6 bases). Germline-derived CDR1 and CDR2 are LNHDA and SQIVND (reference sequence). The CDR3 is 14 amino acids. V lost 5 bases and J lost 5, with 15 bases in between. CDR3 amino acids: CASSHNQGGETQYF. CDR3 coding DNA: TGTGCCAGTAGTCACAATCAGGGAGGTGAGACCCAGTACTTC. Complete variable domain (other parts from reference TRBV19 and TRBJ2-5): DGGITQSPKYLFRKEGQNVTLSCEQNLNHDAMYWYRQDPGQGLRLIYYSQIVNDFQKGDIAEGYSVSREKKESFPLTVTSAQKNPTAFYLCASSHNQGGETQYFGPGTRLLVL.

This chain connects TRBV10-3 to TRBJ2-3, with D perhaps TRBD1 (6 bases). V was clipped by 0 bases and J by 8 bases, with 12 bases between them. This CDR3 contains 14 residues. Per germline, CDR1 ENHRY and CDR2 SYGVKD. The CDR3: CAISESDQGSTQYF. Here the CDR3 DNA reads TGTGCCATCAGTGAGTCTGACCAGGGGAGTACGCAGTATTTT.

The rearrangement links TRBV15 to TRBJ2-5; 8 bases are a match to TRBD1. This CDR3 region has 15 residues. The germline V gene has CDR1 LNHNV and CDR2 YYDKDF (reference sequence). The V gene end was trimmed by 0 bases and the J gene end by 5 bases; junction bases not matched to a gene: 5. CDR3 sequence reads: CATSRDPDRAETQYF. CDR3 coding DNA: TGTGCCACCAGCAGAGATCCGGACAGGGCGGAGACCCAGTACTTC.

This rearrangement joins TRBV10-3 to TRBJ2-5; 10 bases agree with TRBD2. V was clipped by 2 bases and J by 6 bases; unmatched bases: 9. The germline CDR1 and CDR2 sequences are ENHRY and SYGVKD. The CDR3 contains 16 residues. The CDR3 nucleotides are TGTGCCATCAGTGAGAGGTCAGCGGGAGGGGAGAAGACCCAGTACTTC. As protein: CAISERSAGGEKTQYF.

This chain uses TRBV10-2 with TRBJ2-7; D remains unclear. The germline V and J ends were trimmed by 0 bases and 4 bases, with 7 bases remaining between them. The CDR3 is 13 residues long. Per the germline V gene, CDR1 is WSHSY and CDR2 is SAAADI. The CDR3 is CASSESGRYEQYF. The CDR3 DNA is TGCGCCAGCAGTGAGTCGGGCAGATACGAGCAGTACTTC.

J is TRBJ2-5 and V is TRBV6-4, with D possibly TRBD1 on 6 matching bases. The J call may be in error: the DNA end matches TRBJ2-7 better. Germline CDR1 MRHNA, CDR2 SNTAGT. The CDR3 length is 14 residues. CDR3 in DNA: TGTGCCAGAAGTATCCGGGACACCACCTACGAGCAGTACTTC. Encoded protein: CARSIRDTTYEQYF.

This rearrangement joins TRBV6-6 to TRBJ1-5, with D maybe TRBD1 (6 bases). CDR3 length equals 15 residues. Germline V gene lookup returns CDR1 MNHNY and CDR2 SVGAGI (reference sequence). V was pared by 6 bases and J by 2 bases, with 14 bases between. The CDR3, as DNA: TGTGCCAGCAGCGGCCGGGGGGGCGGCAATCAGCCCCAGCATTTT. Translation: CASSGRGGGNQPQHF.

The rearrangement uses TRBV18 and TRBJ1-5, with D possibly TRBD1 on 6 matching bases. Trimming pared 3 bases from V and 7 bases from J, leaving 13 bases between. Germline V gene lookup returns CDR1 KGHSH and CDR2 LQKENI. This CDR3 spans 14 amino acids. The CDR3 DNA is TGTGCCAGCTCACCTAAGGAGAGGGGGCAGCCCCAGCATTTT. Its protein is CASSPKERGQPQHF.

This rearrangement joins TRBV7-9 to TRBJ2-5, with 8 bases matching TRBD1. The V and J ends lost 5 bases and 4 bases, in that order; junction bases with no gene match: 15. Germline V gene data show CDR1 as SEHNR and CDR2 as FQNEAQ (reference sequence). CDR3 length: 17 residues. The CDR3 sequence is CASSPIGQGYSSETQYF. DNA for the CDR3: TGTGCCAGCAGCCCTATCGGACAGGGTTACTCATCAGAGACCCAGTACTTC.

The chain combines TRBV30 with TRBJ2-1; 7 bases agree with TRBD2. CDR3 size: 14 residues. V gave up 1 base and J gave up 9 bases; unmatched junction bases: 9. The germline gives CDR1 GTSNPN, CDR2 SVGIG (reference sequence). The CDR3 sequence: CAWSASGTIPEQFF. CDR3 nucleotides: TGTGCCTGGAGTGCCTCCGGGACTATTCCTGAGCAGTTCTTC.

In DNA, the CDR3 is TGCAGCGTTGAGTCAGTAGCCAAAAACATTCAGTACTTC. Protein product: CSVESVAKNIQYF. The chain combines TRBV29-1 with TRBJ2-4; D is unresolved. CDR3 length equals 13 residues. Germline CDR1 SQVTM, CDR2 ANQGSEA. The ends were cut back, 3 bases at V and 0 bases at J, with 6 bases in the middle.

This rearrangement joins TRBV27 to TRBJ2-1, with TRBD2 identical over 9 bases. Trimming removed 5 bases from V and 3 bases from J; junction bases left unmatched: 26. Germline V CDR1 and CDR2: MNHEY, SMNVEV (reference sequence). The CDR3 sequence is 22 residues long. The CDR3 DNA reads TGTGCCAGCAGTATTCCCCCTAGCCCGCGGGAGGGCCACCGGAGGAGCTACAATGAGCAGTTCTTC. It translates to CASSIPPSPREGHRRSYNEQFF.

This chain uses TRBV18 with TRBJ2-3, with 11 bases aligning to TRBD2. The CDR3 is 17 residues long. Losses at the gene ends were 0 bases for V and 4 bases for J; bases not matched to a gene: 6. Germline V gives CDR1 KGHSH, CDR2 LQKENI. This CDR3 reads CASSPPGLAERADTQYF. The CDR3 DNA reads as TGTGCCAGCTCACCACCGGGACTAGCGGAGAGGGCAGATACGCAGTATTTT.